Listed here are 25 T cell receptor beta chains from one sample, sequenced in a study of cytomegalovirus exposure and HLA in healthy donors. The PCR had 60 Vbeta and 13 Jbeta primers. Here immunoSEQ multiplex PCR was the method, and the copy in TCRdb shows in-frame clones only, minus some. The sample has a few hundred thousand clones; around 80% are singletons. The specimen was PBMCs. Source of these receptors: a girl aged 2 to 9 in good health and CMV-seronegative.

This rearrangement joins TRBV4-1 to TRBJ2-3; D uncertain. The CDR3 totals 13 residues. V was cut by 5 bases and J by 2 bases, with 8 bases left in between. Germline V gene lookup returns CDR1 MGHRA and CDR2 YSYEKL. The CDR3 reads CASSFQATDTQYF. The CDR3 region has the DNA TGCGCCAGCAGCTTCCAGGCCACAGATACGCAGTATTTT.

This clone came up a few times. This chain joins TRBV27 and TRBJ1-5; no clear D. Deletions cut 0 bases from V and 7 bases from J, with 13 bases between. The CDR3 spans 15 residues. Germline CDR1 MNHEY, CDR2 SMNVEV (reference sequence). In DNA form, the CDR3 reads TGTGCCAGCAGTTTATCTTCGGGGTATAGCCAGCCCCAGCATTTT. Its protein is CASSLSSGYSQPQHF.

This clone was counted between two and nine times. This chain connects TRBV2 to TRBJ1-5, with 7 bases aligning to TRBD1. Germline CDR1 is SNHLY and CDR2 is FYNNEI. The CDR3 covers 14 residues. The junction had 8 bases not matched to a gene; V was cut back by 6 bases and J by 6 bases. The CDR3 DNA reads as TGTGCCAGCAGGGAGGAACAGGGGTTTCAGCCCCAGCATTTT. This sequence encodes CASREEQGFQPQHF. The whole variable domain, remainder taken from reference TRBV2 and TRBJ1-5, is EPEVTQTPSHQVTQMGQEVILRCVPISNHLYFYWYRQILGQKVEFLVSFYNNEISEKSEIFDDQFSVERPDGSNFTLKIRSTKLEDSAMYFCASREEQGFQPQHFGDGTRLSIL.

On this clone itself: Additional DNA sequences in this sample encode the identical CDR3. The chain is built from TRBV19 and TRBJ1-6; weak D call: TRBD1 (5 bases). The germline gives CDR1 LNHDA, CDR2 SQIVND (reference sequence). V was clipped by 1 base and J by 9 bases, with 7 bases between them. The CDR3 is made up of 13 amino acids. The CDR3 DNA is TGTGCCAGTAGTATAGGCGGGGGTTCACCCCTCCACTTT. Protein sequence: CASSIGGGSPLHF.

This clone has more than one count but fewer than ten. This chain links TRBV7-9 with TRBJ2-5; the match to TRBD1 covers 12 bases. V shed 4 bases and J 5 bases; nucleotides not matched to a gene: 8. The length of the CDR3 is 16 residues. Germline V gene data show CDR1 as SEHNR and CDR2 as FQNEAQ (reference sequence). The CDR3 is CASSSDGTGGRETQYF. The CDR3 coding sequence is TGTGCCAGCAGCTCCGATGGGACAGGGGGCCGCGAGACCCAGTACTTC.

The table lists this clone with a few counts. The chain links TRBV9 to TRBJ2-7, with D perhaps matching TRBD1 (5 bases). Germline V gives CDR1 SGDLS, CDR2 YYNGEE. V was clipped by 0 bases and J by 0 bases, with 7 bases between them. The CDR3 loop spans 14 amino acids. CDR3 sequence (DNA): TGTGCCAGCAGCGTAGGGACAAACTCCTACGAGCAGTACTTC. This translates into CASSVGTNSYEQYF. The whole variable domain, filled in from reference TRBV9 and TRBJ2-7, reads DSGVTQTPKHLITATGQRVTLRCSPRSGDLSVYWYQQSLDQGLQFLIQYYNGEERAKGNILERFSAQQFPDLHSELNLSSLELGDSALYFCASSVGTNSYEQYFGPGTRLTVT.

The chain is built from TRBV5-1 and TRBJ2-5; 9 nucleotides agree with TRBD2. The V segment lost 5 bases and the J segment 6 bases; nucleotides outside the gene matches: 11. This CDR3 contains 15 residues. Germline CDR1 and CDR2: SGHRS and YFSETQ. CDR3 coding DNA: TGCGCCAGCAGGCGCGGGGGGGAAATGGAGCAGACCCAGTACTTC. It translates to CASRRGGEMEQTQYF.

The CDR3, as DNA: TGTGCCAGCCATAGCGGGGGGGCCTTGGTAGATACGCAGTATTTT. It encodes CASHSGGALVDTQYF. The V call is TRBV2, the J call TRBJ2-3, with 11 positions matching TRBD2. Germline trimming cut 8 bases from V and 5 bases from J; bases unmatched to any gene: 9. The CDR3 length is 15 residues. The germline CDR1 and CDR2 sequences are SNHLY and FYNNEI.

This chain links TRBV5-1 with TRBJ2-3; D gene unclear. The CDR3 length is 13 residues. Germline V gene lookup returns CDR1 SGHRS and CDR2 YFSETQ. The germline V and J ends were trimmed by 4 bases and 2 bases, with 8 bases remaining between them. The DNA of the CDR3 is TGCGCCAGCAGCACGACTGTCACAGATACGCAGTATTTT. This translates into CASSTTVTDTQYF.

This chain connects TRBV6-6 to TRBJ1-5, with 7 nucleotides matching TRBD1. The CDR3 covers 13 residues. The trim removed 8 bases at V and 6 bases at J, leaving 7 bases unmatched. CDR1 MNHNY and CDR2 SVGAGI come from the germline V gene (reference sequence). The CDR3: CASDLRGAQPQHF. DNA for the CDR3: TGTGCCAGCGACCTCAGGGGGGCTCAGCCCCAGCATTTT.

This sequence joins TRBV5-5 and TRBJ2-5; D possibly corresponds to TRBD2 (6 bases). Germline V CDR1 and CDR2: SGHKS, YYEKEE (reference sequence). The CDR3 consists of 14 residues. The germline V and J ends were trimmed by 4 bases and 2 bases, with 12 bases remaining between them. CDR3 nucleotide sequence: TGTGCCAGCAGCCAACCAGGGAGGCAAGAGACCCAGTACTTC. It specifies CASSQPGRQETQYF.

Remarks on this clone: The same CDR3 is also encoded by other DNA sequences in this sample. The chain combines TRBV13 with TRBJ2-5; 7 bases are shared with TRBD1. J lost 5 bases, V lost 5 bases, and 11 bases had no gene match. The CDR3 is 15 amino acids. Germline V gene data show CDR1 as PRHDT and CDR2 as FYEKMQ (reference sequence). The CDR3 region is CASSLLQGNLETQYF. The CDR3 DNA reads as TGTGCCAGCAGCCTGCTACAGGGGAATCTGGAGACCCAGTACTTC.

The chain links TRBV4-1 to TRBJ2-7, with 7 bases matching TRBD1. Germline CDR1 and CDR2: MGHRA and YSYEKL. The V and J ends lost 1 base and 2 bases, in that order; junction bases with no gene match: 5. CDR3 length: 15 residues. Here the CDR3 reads CASSQGTGNTYEQYF. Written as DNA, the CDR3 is TGCGCCAGCAGCCAAGGGACAGGAAATACCTACGAGCAGTACTTC.

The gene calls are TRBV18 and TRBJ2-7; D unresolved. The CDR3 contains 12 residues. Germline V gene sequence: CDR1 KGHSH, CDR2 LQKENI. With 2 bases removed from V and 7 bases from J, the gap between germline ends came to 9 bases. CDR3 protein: CASSPEEREQYF. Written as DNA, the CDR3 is TGTGCCAGCTCACCAGAGGAGAGGGAGCAGTACTTC.

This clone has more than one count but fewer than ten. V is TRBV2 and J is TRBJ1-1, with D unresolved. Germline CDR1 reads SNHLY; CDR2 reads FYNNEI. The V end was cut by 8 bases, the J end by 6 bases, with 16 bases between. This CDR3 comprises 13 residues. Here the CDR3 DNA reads TGTGCCAGCCTTCAGAGGGAGCGCGCTGAAGCTTTCTTT. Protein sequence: CASLQRERAEAFF.

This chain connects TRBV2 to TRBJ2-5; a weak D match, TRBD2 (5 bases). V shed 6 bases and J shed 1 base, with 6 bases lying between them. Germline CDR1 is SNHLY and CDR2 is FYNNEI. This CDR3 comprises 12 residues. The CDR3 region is CASRDSQETQYF. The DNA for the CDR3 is TGTGCCAGCAGGGACTCCCAAGAGACCCAGTACTTC.

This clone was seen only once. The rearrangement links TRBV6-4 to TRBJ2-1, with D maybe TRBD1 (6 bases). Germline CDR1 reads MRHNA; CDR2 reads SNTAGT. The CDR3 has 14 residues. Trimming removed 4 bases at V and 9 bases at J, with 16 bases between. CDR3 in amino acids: CASSAQDRTGEQFF. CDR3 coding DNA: TGTGCCAGCAGTGCCCAAGACAGGACGGGTGAGCAGTTCTTC.

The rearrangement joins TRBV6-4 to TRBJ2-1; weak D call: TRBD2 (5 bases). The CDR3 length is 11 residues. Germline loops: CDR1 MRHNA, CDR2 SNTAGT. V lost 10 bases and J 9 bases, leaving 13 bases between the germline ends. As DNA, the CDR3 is TGTGCCAACTATAGCGAGAGTGAGCAGTTCTTC. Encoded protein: CANYSESEQFF.

DNA of the CDR3: TGCGCCAGCAGCTTCCCAGGGGTAAGCGGCGACTACAATGAGCAGTTCTTC. It specifies CASSFPGVSGDYNEQFF. V is TRBV5-1 and J is TRBJ2-1; perhaps TRBD1 as D (6 bases). Germline V gene sequence: CDR1 SGHRS, CDR2 YFSETQ. V lost 2 bases to trimming and J lost 3 bases, with 18 bases between them. The length of the CDR3 is 17 residues.

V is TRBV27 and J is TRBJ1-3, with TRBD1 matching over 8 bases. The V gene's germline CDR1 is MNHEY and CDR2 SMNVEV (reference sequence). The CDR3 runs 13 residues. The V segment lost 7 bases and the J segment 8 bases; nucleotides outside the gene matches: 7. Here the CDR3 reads CASKRRGPDTIYF. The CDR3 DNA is TGTGCCAGCAAACGCAGGGGGCCGGACACCATATATTTT.

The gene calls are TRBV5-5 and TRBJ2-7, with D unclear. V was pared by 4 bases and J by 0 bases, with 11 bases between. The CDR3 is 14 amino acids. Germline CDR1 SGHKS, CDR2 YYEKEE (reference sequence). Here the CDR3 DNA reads TGTGCCAGCAGCCCAACGTTTAGCTCCTACGAGCAGTACTTC. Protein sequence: CASSPTFSSYEQYF. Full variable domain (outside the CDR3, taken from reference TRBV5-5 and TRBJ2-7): DAGVTQSPTHLIKTRGQQVTLRCSPISGHKSVSWYQQVLGQGPQFIFQYYEKEERGRGNFPDRFSARQFPNYSSELNVNALLLGDSALYLCASSPTFSSYEQYFGPGTRLTVT.

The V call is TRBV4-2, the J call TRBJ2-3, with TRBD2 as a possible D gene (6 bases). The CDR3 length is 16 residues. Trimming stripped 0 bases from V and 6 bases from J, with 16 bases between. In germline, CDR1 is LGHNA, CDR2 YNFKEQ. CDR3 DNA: TGTGCCAGCAGCCAAGAATTCGGGGGTATGTCGGATACGCAGTATTTT. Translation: CASSQEFGGMSDTQYF.

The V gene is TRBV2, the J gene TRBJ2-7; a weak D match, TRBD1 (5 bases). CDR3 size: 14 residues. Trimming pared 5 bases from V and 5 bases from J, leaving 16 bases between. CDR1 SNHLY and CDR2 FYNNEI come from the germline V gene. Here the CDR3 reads CASSFQGNLHEQYF. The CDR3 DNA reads TGTGCCAGCAGTTTTCAGGGAAACCTCCACGAGCAGTACTTC.

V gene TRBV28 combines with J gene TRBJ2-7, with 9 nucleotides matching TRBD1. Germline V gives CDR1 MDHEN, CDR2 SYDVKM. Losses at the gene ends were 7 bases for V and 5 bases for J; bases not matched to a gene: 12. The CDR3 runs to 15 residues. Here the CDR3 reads CASNTPGQGSHEQYF. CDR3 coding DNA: TGTGCCAGCAATACCCCGGGACAGGGTTCCCACGAGCAGTACTTC.

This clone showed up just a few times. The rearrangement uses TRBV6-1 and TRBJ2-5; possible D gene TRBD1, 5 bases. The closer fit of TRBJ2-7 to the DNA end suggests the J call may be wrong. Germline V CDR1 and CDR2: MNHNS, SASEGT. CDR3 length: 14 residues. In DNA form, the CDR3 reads TGTGCCAGCACCCAAGACAGTGTCCAAGACGAGCAGTACTTC. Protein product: CASTQDSVQDEQYF.